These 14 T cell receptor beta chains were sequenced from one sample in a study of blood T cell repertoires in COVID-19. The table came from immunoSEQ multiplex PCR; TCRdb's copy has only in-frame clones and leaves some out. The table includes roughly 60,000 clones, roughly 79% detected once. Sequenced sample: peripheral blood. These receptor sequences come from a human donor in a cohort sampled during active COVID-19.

Here the CDR3 reads CASLGTHRTDTQYF. The CDR3 coding sequence is TGTGCCAGCCTCGGGACACACCGCACAGATACGCAGTATTTT. The J gene is TRBJ2-3, the V gene TRBV7-8; tentative D call: TRBD1 (6 bases). Germline CDR1 SGHVS, CDR2 FQNEAQ. The CDR3 contains 14 residues. Trimming shortened V by 8 bases and J by 1 base, and 13 bases separated the two germline ends.

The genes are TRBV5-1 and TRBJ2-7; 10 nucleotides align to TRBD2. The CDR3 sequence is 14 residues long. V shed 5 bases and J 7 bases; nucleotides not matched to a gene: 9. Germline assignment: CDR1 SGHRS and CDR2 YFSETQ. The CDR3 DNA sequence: TGCGCCAGCAGTTCCAGCGGGAGGGCCGGAGAGCAGTACTTC. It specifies CASSSSGRAGEQYF.

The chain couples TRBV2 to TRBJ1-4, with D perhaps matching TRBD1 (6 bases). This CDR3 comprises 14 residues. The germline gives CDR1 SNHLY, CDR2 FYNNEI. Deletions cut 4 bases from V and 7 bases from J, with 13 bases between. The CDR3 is CASSGIGGSEKLFF. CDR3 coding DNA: TGTGCCAGCAGTGGCATAGGGGGTAGTGAAAAACTGTTTTTT.

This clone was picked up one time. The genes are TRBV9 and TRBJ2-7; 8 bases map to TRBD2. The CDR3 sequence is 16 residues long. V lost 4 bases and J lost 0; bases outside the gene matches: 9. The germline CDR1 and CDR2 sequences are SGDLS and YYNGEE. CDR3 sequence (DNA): TGTGCCAGCAGCTCACACAGCGGGAGAGGCTCCTACGAGCAGTACTTC. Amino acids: CASSSHSGRGSYEQYF.

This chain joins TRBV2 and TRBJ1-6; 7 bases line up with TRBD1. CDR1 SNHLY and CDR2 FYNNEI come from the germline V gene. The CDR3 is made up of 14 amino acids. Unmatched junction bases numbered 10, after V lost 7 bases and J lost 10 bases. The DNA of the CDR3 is TGTGCCAGCATCAGGGGGGCCTCGGGGTCACCCCTCCACTTT. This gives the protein CASIRGASGSPLHF.

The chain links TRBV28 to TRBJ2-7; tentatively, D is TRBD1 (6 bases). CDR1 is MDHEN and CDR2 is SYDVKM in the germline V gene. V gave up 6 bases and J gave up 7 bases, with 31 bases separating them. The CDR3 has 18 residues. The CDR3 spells CASSPEFLTGTITGEQYF. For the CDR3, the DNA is TGTGCCAGCAGCCCGGAATTTCTAACCGGGACAATCACGGGGGAGCAGTACTTC.

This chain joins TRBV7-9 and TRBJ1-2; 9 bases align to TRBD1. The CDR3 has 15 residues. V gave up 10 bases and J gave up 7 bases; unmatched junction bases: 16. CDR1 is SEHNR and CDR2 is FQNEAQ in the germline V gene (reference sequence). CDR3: CATGTTGGAVGGYTF. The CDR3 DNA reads TGTGCCACCGGGACAACAGGGGGCGCGGTAGGTGGCTACACCTTC.

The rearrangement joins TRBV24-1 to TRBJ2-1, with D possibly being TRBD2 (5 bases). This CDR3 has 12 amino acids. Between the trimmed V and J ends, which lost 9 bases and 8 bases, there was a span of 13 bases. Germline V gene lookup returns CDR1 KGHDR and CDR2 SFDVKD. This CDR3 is CATGRERDEQFF. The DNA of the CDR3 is TGTGCCACCGGCCGGGAACGGGATGAGCAGTTCTTC.

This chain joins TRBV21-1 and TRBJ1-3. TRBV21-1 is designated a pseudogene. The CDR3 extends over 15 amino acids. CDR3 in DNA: TGTGCCAGCAGCGAGGGACTTCGCCCCGGAAACACCATATATTTT. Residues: CASSEGLRPGNTIYF.

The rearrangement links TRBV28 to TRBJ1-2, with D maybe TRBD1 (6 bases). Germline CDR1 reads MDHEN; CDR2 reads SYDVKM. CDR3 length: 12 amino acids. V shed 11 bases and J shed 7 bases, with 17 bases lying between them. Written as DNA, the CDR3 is TGTGCCTCGTGGGGGCAGGGATCTGGCTACACCTTC. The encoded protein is CASWGQGSGYTF.

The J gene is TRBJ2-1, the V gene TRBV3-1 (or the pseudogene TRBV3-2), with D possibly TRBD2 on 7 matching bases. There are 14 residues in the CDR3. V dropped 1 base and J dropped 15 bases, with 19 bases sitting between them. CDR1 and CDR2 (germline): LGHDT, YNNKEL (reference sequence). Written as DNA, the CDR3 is TGTGCCAGCAGCCAAGCGGGGGGCAGCGGGAATCTGTTCTTC. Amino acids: CASSQAGGSGNLFF.

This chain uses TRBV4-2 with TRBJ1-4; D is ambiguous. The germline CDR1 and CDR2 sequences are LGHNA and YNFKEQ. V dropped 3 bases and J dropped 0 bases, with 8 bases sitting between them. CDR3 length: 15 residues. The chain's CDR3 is CASSQSGTTNEKLFF. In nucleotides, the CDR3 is TGTGCCAGCAGCCAGTCCGGGACAACTAATGAAAAACTGTTTTTT.

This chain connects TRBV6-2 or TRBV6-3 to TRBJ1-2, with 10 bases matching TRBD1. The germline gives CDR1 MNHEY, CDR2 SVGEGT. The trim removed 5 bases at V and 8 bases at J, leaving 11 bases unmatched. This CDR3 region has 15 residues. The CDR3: CASSRTGGGLVGYTF. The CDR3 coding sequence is TGTGCCAGCAGTCGGACAGGGGGTGGCCTTGTCGGCTACACCTTC.

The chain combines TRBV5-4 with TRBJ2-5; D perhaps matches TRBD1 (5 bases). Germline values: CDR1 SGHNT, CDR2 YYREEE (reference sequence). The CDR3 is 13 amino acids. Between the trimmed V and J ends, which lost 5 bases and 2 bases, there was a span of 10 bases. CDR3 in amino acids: CASRTRDQETQYF. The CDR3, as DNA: TGTGCCAGCAGGACCAGGGATCAAGAGACCCAGTACTTC.